These 10 T cell receptor beta chains came from one sample sequenced in a study of OX40 agonist ivuxolimab in advanced cancers. The method was immunoSEQ multiplex PCR; TCRdb's version includes in-frame clones alone and lacks a portion of them. The sample contains about 89,000 clones, roughly 84% of which appear only once. The sample was CD4+ or CD8+ T cells sorted from blood, taken in a trial of the OX40 agonist ivuxolimab. The receptors come from an adult with an advanced solid tumor such as melanoma, head and neck, liver or kidney cancer.

The chain recombines TRBV7-2 with TRBJ2-6; D remains ambiguous. The CDR3 runs to 14 residues. Deletions cut 7 bases from V and 0 bases from J, with 7 bases between. CDR1 SGHTA and CDR2 FQGNSA come from the germline V gene. The CDR3, as DNA: TGTGCCAGCATCTGGGGCTCTGGGGCCAACGTCCTGACTTTC. Amino acid sequence: CASIWGSGANVLTF. The full variable domain, rest sourced from reference TRBV7-2 and TRBJ2-6, is GAGVSQSPSNKVTEKGKDVELRCDPISGHTALYWYRQSLGQGLEFLIYFQGNSAPDKSGLPSDRFSAERTGGSVSTLTIQRTQQEDSAVYLCASIWGSGANVLTFGAGSRLTVL.

The chain uses TRBV7-8 and TRBJ1-5; 9 nucleotides agree with TRBD1. This CDR3 is 18 amino acids long. Germline-derived CDR1 and CDR2 are SGHVS and FQNEAQ. The ends lost 5 bases at V and 0 bases at J; junction bases unmatched: 11. DNA of the CDR3: TGTGCCAGCAGCCACAAAACCGGGACAGGGTATAGCAATCAGCCCCAGCATTTT. The encoded protein is CASSHKTGTGYSNQPQHF.

The rearrangement uses TRBV7-9 and TRBJ2-7; 8 positions agree with TRBD1. V shed 5 bases and J 5 bases; nucleotides not matched to a gene: 8. Germline V gene lookup returns CDR1 SEHNR and CDR2 FQNEAQ (reference sequence). This CDR3 has 14 amino acids. In DNA, the CDR3 is TGTGCCAGCAGCCGTACAGGGGGGTGGGACGAGCAGTACTTC. It is translated as CASSRTGGWDEQYF.

The chain recombines TRBV5-1 with TRBJ2-5; 14 bases line up with TRBD2. The V gene's germline CDR1 is SGHRS and CDR2 YFSETQ. The CDR3 totals 18 residues. With V trimmed by 5 bases and J by 4 bases, 13 bases remained unmatched. In DNA form, the CDR3 reads TGCGCCAGCAGTTCTCCGACTAGCGGGGGGGCCAGGGTAGAGACCCAGTACTTC. Its protein product is CASSSPTSGGARVETQYF.

The rearrangement joins TRBV5-6 to TRBJ2-1, with TRBD2 matching 10 bases. V gave up 1 base and J gave up 10 bases; unmatched junction bases: 14. Germline-derived CDR1 and CDR2 are SGHDT and YYEEEE. This CDR3 comprises 17 residues. Here the CDR3 reads CASSLTLSGGRRGEQFF. The CDR3 DNA is TGTGCCAGCAGCTTGACCCTTAGCGGGGGGCGGCGGGGGGAGCAGTTCTTC.

The chain uses TRBV27 and TRBJ2-1; D unresolved. This CDR3 has 13 residues. Per germline, CDR1 MNHEY and CDR2 SMNVEV (reference sequence). V gave up 1 base and J gave up 6 bases, with 7 bases separating them. CDR3 amino acids: CASSLLGANEQFF. CDR3 nucleotides: TGTGCCAGCAGTTTATTGGGTGCCAATGAGCAGTTCTTC.

This CDR3 reads CASSAGLRVTDTQYF. The DNA of the CDR3 is TGTGCCAGCAGTGCCGGTCTTCGTGTCACAGATACGCAGTATTTT. The rearrangement uses TRBV6-4 and TRBJ2-3; no clear D. Germline V CDR1 and CDR2: MRHNA, SNTAGT. Trimming stripped 4 bases from V and 2 bases from J, with 13 bases between. This CDR3 is built from 15 residues.

The chain couples TRBV18 to TRBJ1-3; D is uncertain. Deletions cut 2 bases from V and 0 bases from J, with 11 bases between. The CDR3 loop spans 16 amino acids. Germline-derived CDR1 and CDR2 are KGHSH and LQKENI. The CDR3 sequence is CASSPYGTLSGNTIYF. DNA for the CDR3: TGTGCCAGCTCACCATATGGCACACTCTCTGGAAACACCATATATTTT.

The chain has TRBV5-1 and TRBJ2-3; the D gene is possibly TRBD1 (5 bases). Germline CDR1 is SGHRS and CDR2 is YFSETQ. The CDR3 extends over 16 amino acids. The germline V and J ends were trimmed by 5 bases and 2 bases, with 18 bases remaining between them. The CDR3 region is CASRLTGSSFTDTQYF. For the CDR3, the DNA is TGCGCCAGCAGACTAACAGGTTCCTCCTTCACAGATACGCAGTATTTT. Supplemented by reference TRBV5-1 and TRBJ2-3, the full variable domain reads KAGVTQTPRYLIKTRGQQVTLSCSPISGHRSVSWYQQTPGQGLQFLFEYFSETQRNKGNFPGRFSGRQFSNSRSEMNVSTLELGDSALYLCASRLTGSSFTDTQYFGPGTRLTVL.

The chain combines TRBV19 with TRBJ1-4, with 8 bases lining up with TRBD1. CDR1 and CDR2 (germline): LNHDA, SQIVND (reference sequence). V shed 2 bases and J 7 bases; nucleotides not matched to a gene: 9. The CDR3 has 16 amino acids. Written as DNA, the CDR3 is TGTGCCAGTAGTATAAAGGCAGGGGGCGGGAGTGAAAAACTGTTTTTT. Protein: CASSIKAGGGSEKLFF.